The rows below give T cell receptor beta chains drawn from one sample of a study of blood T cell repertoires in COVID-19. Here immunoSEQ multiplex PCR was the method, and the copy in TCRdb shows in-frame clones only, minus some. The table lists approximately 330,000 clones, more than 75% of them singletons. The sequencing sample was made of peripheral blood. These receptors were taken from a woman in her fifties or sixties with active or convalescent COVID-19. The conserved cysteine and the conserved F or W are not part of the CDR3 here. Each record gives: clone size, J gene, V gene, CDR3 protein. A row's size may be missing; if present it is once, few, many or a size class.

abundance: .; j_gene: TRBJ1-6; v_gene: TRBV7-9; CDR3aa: ASSLGALSPLH
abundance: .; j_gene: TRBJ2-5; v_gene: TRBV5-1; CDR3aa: ASSLQTGRQETQY
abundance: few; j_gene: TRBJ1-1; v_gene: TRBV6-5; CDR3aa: ASRTGSNTEAF
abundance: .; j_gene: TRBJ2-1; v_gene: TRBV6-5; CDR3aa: ASSLSGFSYNEQF
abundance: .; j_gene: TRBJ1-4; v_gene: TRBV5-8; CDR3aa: ASSEGTATNEKLF
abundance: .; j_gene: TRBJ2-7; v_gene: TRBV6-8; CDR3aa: ASSYISARERGGPAYEQY
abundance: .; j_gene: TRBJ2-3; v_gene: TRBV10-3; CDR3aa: AISEPGGEADTQY
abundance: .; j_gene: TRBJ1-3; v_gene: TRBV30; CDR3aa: ACTGTGRNTIY
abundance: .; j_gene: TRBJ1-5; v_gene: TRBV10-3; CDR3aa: AISGTGGIQPQH
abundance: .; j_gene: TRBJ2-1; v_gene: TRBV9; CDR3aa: ASSATGSGQFNEQF
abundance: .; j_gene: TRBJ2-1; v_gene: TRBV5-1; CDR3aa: ASTSWETGSSYNEQF
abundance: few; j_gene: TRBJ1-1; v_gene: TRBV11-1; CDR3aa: ASSLARGFEAF
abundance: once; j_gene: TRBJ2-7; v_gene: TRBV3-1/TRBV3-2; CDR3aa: ASSLLGVAGGKQY
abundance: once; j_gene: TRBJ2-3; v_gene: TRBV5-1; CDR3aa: ASTPPRAGGPYTQY
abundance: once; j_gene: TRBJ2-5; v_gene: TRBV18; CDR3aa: ASSPQEAAETQY